The sequence of this T cell receptor (beta chain) was determined in a study of response to subunit inactivated influenza vaccine. Study-level findings and limits: It was suggested by the authors that few new T cells are recruited by each seasonal influenza vaccination.

Each CDR3 protein is one row after TCRdb ran MiXCR on the RT-PCR reads. The table shows 650,000 to 850,000 distinct CDR3 sequences, with approximately 13% occurring only once. As for this clonotype: No antigen is known for it.

Specimen: PBMCs from blood, collected about 14 days before vaccination. The receptor was isolated from a man aged 45-60 years who received an inactivated influenza vaccine.

CDR3 residues: CATVTGPLVEQYF. The DNA for the CDR3 is TGTGCCACCGTAACAGGGCCCTTGGTTGAGCAGTACTTC. The chain recombines TRBV28 with TRBJ2-7, with D perhaps TRBD1 (6 bases). The CDR3 totals 13 residues. CDR1 MDHEN and CDR2 SYDVKM come from the germline V gene. V lost 10 bases and J 7 bases, leaving 20 bases between the germline ends.